This T cell receptor beta chain was observed in a study of blood T cell repertoires in COVID-19. Across the whole study: Both acute and convalescent COVID-19 samples were obtained from the United States, Italy and Spain. Sources were T cells, B-cell-depleted T cells, or PBMCs; the material itself was cDNA or gDNA.

Original processing methods: Amplified reference gene primers provided the basis for estimating nucleated cell counts. Profiling relied on immunoSEQ multiplex PCR, and the TCRdb table lists in-frame clones only, not all of them. V and J calls and clone size are those listed in that table; D and trimming were worked out from the DNA. The table has about 320,000 clones, 85% seen once. J gave up 5 bases and V 8 bases, and 9 bases lay outside the gene matches. The CDR3 covers 16 residues. CDR1 KGHDR and CDR2 SFDVKD come from the germline V gene. The source material was peripheral blood. The chain links TRBV24-1 to TRBJ1-6, with TRBD1 matching 9 bases. This receptor was taken from a human donor in a cohort sampled during active COVID-19. CDR3 protein: CATIGTGLYHNSPLHF. CDR3 bases: TGTGCCACCATAGGGACAGGGCTTTACCATAATTCACCCCTCCACTTT.